This entry is about one TCR beta chain. What this receptor recognizes is not known. There are no base qualities to consult, and no much larger clone falls within one base. The library was built by means of the immunoSEQ multiplex PCR assay. For the multiplex PCR, a mixture combining 60 forward primers for TCR Vbeta segments and 13 reverse primers for TCR Jbeta segments was used. The CDR3 region of rearranged TCR beta genes was amplified from genomic DNA with a multiplex PCR assay. Amplified TCR beta libraries were sequenced as 87-base-pair reads on the Illumina HiSeq System. The authors processed their data as follows. In a later analysis, some 80 million unique TCR beta chains were counted across the roughly 610 repertoires, and roughly 11 million of these chains were shared by at least two donors. To remove PCR and sequencing errors, raw reads were error-corrected and collapsed into unique sequences using a nearest-neighbor algorithm that merged closely related sequences. CDR3 sequences were aligned to IMGT reference sequences to assign V, D and J gene segments. For a sequence to be retained, at least a six-nucleotide match to both a V gene segment and a J gene segment was required. Rearrangements were classified as productive when the CDR3 lacked stop codons and remained in frame with V and J, and all other rearrangements were classified as non-productive. CDR3 was defined according to IMGT convention as the region running from the second conserved V-encoded cysteine to the conserved J-encoded phenylalanine. The earlier analysis of 450 to 750 of the donors excluded any sequence lacking an unambiguous match to a single V gene segment. In an earlier analysis of approximately 560 of the donors, a V segment was called functional when productive rearrangements were above 56.7%, and segregating when the standard deviation between donors exceeded 5%. To diagnose cytomegalovirus status from the catalog of TCR beta chain sequences, a statistical classification framework was built. V and J gene assignment, in a later analysis, came from comparing TCR nucleotide sequences with IMGT/GENE-DB human TR gene sequences. Using the TCRdist pipeline, a later analysis assigned CDR3 sequences along with most-parsimonious VDJ recombination scenarios. In a later analysis, each TCR beta chain was defined by its CDR3 amino acid sequence together with its V-gene family, and reads without a unique V-gene family were excluded. As a way to deal with suspected cross-contamination and a sequencing artifact, a later analysis dropped 640 or so nucleotide sequences that were highly shared and had low generation probability. A later analysis calculated a clonal expansion index for each public chain from normalized within-repertoire ranks of inferred template counts. In a later analysis, generation probabilities were computed with a VDJ recombination model fitted to out-of-frame rearrangements, and the resulting probabilities were checked against IGoR. In a later analysis, hypergeometric tests were used to score TCR-TCR, TCR-HLA and TCR-CMV co-occurrence, with a repertoire-size bias correction applied to TCR pairs. False discovery rates were estimated in a later analysis by permuting HLA or CMV assignments 20 times. In a later analysis, co-occurring TCRs were grouped using DBSCAN, with TCRdist sequence similarity added in when clustering inside HLA-allele-positive subsets. Co-occurrence clustering excluded repertoires with fewer than 30,000 or more than 120,000 public chains, plus five with anomalous nucleotide sharing. The clones in this table, taken by TCRdb from immuneACCESS, are in-frame only. Not every clone is retained; where verified, under half of the shortfall comes from an unresolved V gene, and the cause of the rest is unknown. That table supplies the V and J calls and clone size; D and trimming were determined from the DNA. The sample has under 200,000 clones on record, roughly four fifths of them singletons. About 1.8% of the sample goes to the ten largest clones.

The cohort was made up of approximately 700 healthy bone marrow donors. At the time of sampling, all cohort members were nominally healthy, though unrecorded immune exposures were likely present. The donor was CMV seronegative and was included in the group of 352 seronegative cohort members. Every donor gave a peripheral blood sample, and the peripheral blood mononuclear cells from that sample were used for TCR beta sequencing. The Qiagen DNeasy Blood Extraction Kit was used to extract genomic DNA from the blood cell samples. The junction shows trimming of 5 bases on V and 4 bases on J, and the gene matches do not reach 11 bases of it. The germline V gene sets CDR1 to MGHRA and CDR2 to YSYEKL. The CDR3 sequence holds 17 residues, the cysteine and phenylalanine included. Just the 51-base CDR3 DNA is kept, in frame starting at base 1. This specimen belongs to a study of cytomegalovirus exposure and HLA in healthy donors (dated by TCRdb to about 2017). Study-level background: An earlier analysis of roughly 570 of the donors reported 276 Gb of sequence data and 90 million to 120 million unique TCR beta sequences obtained from about 200 million T cells. A later analysis re-analyzed previously published TCR beta repertoires from 650 to 800 donors and added high-resolution HLA genotyping to study TCR occurrence patterns. Using immunosequencing, the study profiled T cell repertoires from roughly 650 subjects and related those repertoires to cytomegalovirus serostatus. Because of strong linkage in the cohort, four to six DR-DQ haplotypes were treated as single units for association and clustering. The aim of the study was to test whether cataloging public T cell receptors could identify signatures of past pathogen exposure. In the later analysis, no new phenotypic data were used to find candidate immune exposures; instead, reliance was placed on TCR beta sequences and their occurrence across donors. Donor age, sex, ethnicity and CMV serostatus were collected together with the repertoire data. About 330 gigabases of sequencing data and 75 million to 85 million unique TCR sequences made up an early release that covered several hundred HLA-typed donors. Of the approximately 400 genotyped donors, roughly 85% fell in the genetic ancestry cluster associated with self-reported Caucasian donors. Besides the first cohort of roughly 700 subjects, a separate validation cohort made up of about 120 different subjects was used. Both class I and class II loci were covered by HLA typing, at four-digit resolution. Among about 390 genotyped donors of the cohort, an average of 235,054 unique TCR beta nucleotide sequences were sequenced per donor, roughly a sixth of them non-productive. An earlier analysis of around 580 of the donors used high-throughput TCR beta sequencing to judge whether each TCR beta V gene segment behaved as functional or pseudogenic. The number of typed donors differed by locus: about 620-630 for A, B, C, DRB1 and DQB1; 500 to 550 for DQA1; about 600 for DPA1; and about 470 for DPB1. High-throughput TCR immunosequencing, statistical association of individual TCRs with disease status, and machine learning were combined to predict cytomegalovirus infection status. Every repertoire in the discovery cohort had been generated on one and the same sequencing platform. Genome-wide SNP genotypes for about 55% of the 666 donors were used in a later genetic analysis, which treated that subset as a discovery cohort. Beyond this particular receptor, the publication reports: The presence/absence analyses assumed that sequencing depth was roughly uniform across donors, and that assumption may not be true. In vitro tests confirmed that a few of the cytomegalovirus-associated TCR beta chains recognize cytomegalovirus antigens. Broadly in line with IMGT annotations, most TCR beta V segments showed up in productive rearrangements about 90% or about 30% of the time in an earlier analysis of around 550 of the donors. When HLA alleles, especially DR and DQ, strongly co-occurred, TCR associations were difficult to assign to individual alleles. Some IMGT-functional V segments, including TRBV6-2 and TRBV6-3, could not be distinguished by the 87-base-pair reads and were therefore excluded. It was suggested by the authors that the approach could potentially be generalized to other disease states and immunological phenotypes. In a later analysis, HLA-associated TCR beta chains were found to be more clonally expanded and to have lower generation probabilities than equally common non-associated chains. Most CMV-associated TCR beta chains appeared to be HLA-restricted in a later analysis, and the HLA associations seemed to be driven largely by CMV exposure. Approximately 18 rarely observed V segments, including chromosome 9 orphons, were excluded from the earlier analysis of almost 600 of the donors because counts were too low. In a later analysis, several top co-occurrence clusters were reported to appear linked to parvovirus B19, influenza, CMV and Epstein-Barr virus. In a later analysis, TCR association rates were found to vary across HLA loci, with the most associated TCRs seen for DRB1 alleles and the fewest for HLA-C alleles. Linkage disequilibrium might explain the correlated functional status among segregating V segments, but an unknown experimental factor could not be ruled out. HLA typing was unavailable for some donors at each locus, so association tests used only the typed subset. In a later genetic analysis, fewer N-insertions in productive TCRs were reported among donors in an Asian-associated ancestry cluster than the 666-donor mean. A group of highly shared sequence variants was considered likely to be a technical artifact of the sequencing pipeline. The only immune exposure information available for the cohort was CMV serostatus. A further reported finding was that TCR beta sequences accurately predicted the HLA-A and HLA-B alleles for most subjects in the first cohort. The cohort was sequenced for TCR beta chains only, and without alpha or paired-chain data the features that could be detected were limited. In both the original and validation cohorts, the classifier was reported to diagnose cytomegalovirus status with high specificity and sensitivity. Specific HLA alleles were associated with 16,951 TCR beta sequences at a false discovery rate of 0.05 in a later analysis. V-gene and J-gene trimming of TCR beta chains was associated with a missense DCLRE1C variant in a later genetic analysis, and the association was replicated in an independent cohort. Across donors, most TCR sequences were observed very rarely, whereas some public TCRs were present in many individuals. The study gave a list of more than 150 TCR beta chains associated with cytomegalovirus.

The receptor was isolated from a woman younger than 30 in good health and CMV-seronegative. The chain is encoded by TRBV4-1 joined to TRBJ2-1, with 10 junctional bases fitting TRBD1. Sequencing used PBMCs. The DNA sequence is given as TGCGCCAGCAGCTCGTCCCCGGGACAGGGGACATACAATGAGCAGTTCTTC. This gives the protein CASSSSPGQGTYNEQFF.